The 18 T cell receptor beta chains presented below share a single source sample, sequenced in a study of T cell repertoires in cytomegalovirus infection. TCRdb reprocessed the reads with MiXCR, giving one entry per CDR3 protein. This sample carries about 300,000 distinct CDR3 sequences, about 23% of them seen once, and the ten largest clones take about 15%. Sequenced sample: PBMCs. The receptors were gathered from a human donor in good health (CMV status not recorded). Some clones in this sample may be carry-over from other donors' samples.

This clonotype was observed many times. V usage is TRBV6-5 and J usage is TRBJ1-6; tentatively, D is TRBD1 (5 bases). Between the trimmed V and J ends, which lost 5 bases and 7 bases, there was a span of 12 bases. From germline, CDR1 is MNHEY and CDR2 SVGAGI. The CDR3 spans 14 residues. The CDR3 spells CASSEPGQNSPLHF. The CDR3 nucleotides are TGTGCCAGCAGTGAGCCGGGGCAAAATTCACCCCTCCACTTT.

V gene TRBV2 combines with J gene TRBJ1-2; TRBD1 matches 9 bases. Germline assignment: CDR1 SNHLY and CDR2 FYNNEI. V shed 3 bases, J shed 4 bases, and the junction held 6 bases outside the gene matches. The CDR3 covers 15 residues. The CDR3 DNA reads TGTGCCAGCAGTGAGAATCCGACAGGGGGCTATGGCTACACCTTC. Translated, it gives CASSENPTGGYGYTF.

J is TRBJ2-7 and V is TRBV3-1; D may be TRBD1 (5 bases). The V end was cut by 8 bases, the J end by 0 bases, with 11 bases between. Germline lookup yields CDR1 LGHDT and CDR2 YNNKEL (reference sequence). The CDR3 contains 13 residues. CDR3 sequence (DNA): TGTGCCAGCGCAGGGTGGAACTCCTACGAGCAGTACTTC. Its protein product is CASAGWNSYEQYF.

This clonotype was detected many times. The V gene is TRBV7-2, the J gene TRBJ2-5; D is perhaps TRBD2 (5 bases). CDR1 and CDR2 (germline): SGHTA, FQGNSA. This CDR3 has 16 residues. Trimming took off 1 base at V and 1 base at J, with 13 bases between the two ends. The CDR3 DNA follows: TGTGCCAGCAGCTTAGGACGGGGTTGGGGCCAAGAGACCCAGTACTTC. It translates to CASSLGRGWGQETQYF.

The chain links TRBV27 to TRBJ1-5; tentatively, D is TRBD1 (5 bases). Trimming shortened V by 8 bases and J by 2 bases, and 16 bases separated the two germline ends. The CDR3 runs to 15 residues. Per the germline V gene, CDR1 is MNHEY and CDR2 is SMNVEV (reference sequence). Here the CDR3 DNA reads TGTGCCAGCTCCCTCGACCCGGGGGGCAATCAGCCCCAGCATTTT. Protein product: CASSLDPGGNQPQHF.

Only a few counts were recorded for this clonotype. The rearrangement joins TRBV11-3 to TRBJ2-1; D is perhaps TRBD1 (5 bases). The CDR3 runs 15 residues. Germline V lookup: CDR1 SGHNT, CDR2 YENEEA. V shed 0 bases and J shed 6 bases, with 12 bases lying between them. The CDR3 loop reads CASSLETGRVNEQFF. The CDR3 DNA reads TGTGCCAGCAGCTTAGAAACGGGCAGGGTCAATGAGCAGTTCTTC.

The rearrangement joins TRBV28 to TRBJ2-1; 12 bases line up with TRBD1. The V gene end was trimmed by 5 bases and the J gene end by 9 bases; junction bases not matched to a gene: 5. The CDR3 is 14 residues long. Per germline, CDR1 MDHEN and CDR2 SYDVKM. CDR3 in DNA: TGTGCCAGCAGTACCGGGACAGGGGGCATTGAGCAGTTCTTC. Protein product: CASSTGTGGIEQFF.

This sequence joins TRBV6-6 and TRBJ2-7, with D possibly being TRBD2 (5 bases). Trimming pared 0 bases from V and 7 bases from J, leaving 16 bases between. There are 15 residues in the CDR3. Germline V gene data show CDR1 as MNHNY and CDR2 as SVGAGI (reference sequence). The CDR3 DNA reads TGTGCCAGCAGTTACTCGCTGGGCGTCTCGGGGGAGCAGTACTTC. It translates to CASSYSLGVSGEQYF.

The chain carries TRBV29-1 and TRBJ2-5; D may be TRBD2 (6 bases). V lost 6 bases and J lost 0, with 17 bases in between. Looked up from germline, CDR1 is SQVTM and CDR2 is ANQGSEA. CDR3 length equals 15 residues. The CDR3 DNA follows: TGCAGCGTCATGGGAGGAGGGCAGGACCAAGAGACCCAGTACTTC. It translates to CSVMGGGQDQETQYF.

The table lists this clonotype with a few counts. This chain links TRBV20-1 with TRBJ1-4; D may be TRBD1 (5 bases). The V end was cut by 7 bases, the J end by 6 bases, with 12 bases between. The CDR3 runs 12 residues. Looked up from germline, CDR1 is DFQATT and CDR2 is SNEGSKA (reference sequence). CDR3 in amino acids: CSGRKGDEKLFF. CDR3 sequence (DNA): TGCAGTGGAAGGAAAGGGGATGAAAAACTGTTTTTT.

This clonotype showed up many times. The chain employs TRBV27 and TRBJ2-1, with no clear D. CDR1 is MNHEY and CDR2 is SMNVEV in the germline V gene (reference sequence). V lost 0 bases and J lost 6, with 9 bases in between. This CDR3 contains 14 residues. The CDR3 loop reads CASSLSVDSNEQFF. CDR3 DNA sequence: TGTGCCAGCAGTTTATCGGTGGATTCCAATGAGCAGTTCTTC.

This clonotype showed up many times. The V call is TRBV7-2, the J call TRBJ1-2; no definite D call. From germline, CDR1 is SGHTA and CDR2 FQGNSA. V was trimmed by 3 bases and J by 2 bases, leaving 19 bases between them. This CDR3 is 17 amino acids long. The CDR3 loop is CASSFPAARNINYGYTF. CDR3 bases: TGTGCCAGCAGCTTCCCGGCAGCCAGAAATATAAACTATGGCTACACCTTC.

V gene TRBV24-1 combines with J gene TRBJ2-1; maybe TRBD1 (5 bases). This CDR3 spans 13 amino acids. V shed 9 bases and J shed 6 bases, with 14 bases lying between them. Germline CDR1 and CDR2: KGHDR and SFDVKD. DNA for the CDR3: TGTGCCACCGAAGGGGTTTTCGGCAATGAGCAGTTCTTC. This sequence encodes CATEGVFGNEQFF.

This clonotype showed up just a few times. The CDR3 DNA sequence: TGTGCCAGCAGCCCAAGGACTAGCGGGGGAACCTTCAACACCGGGGAGCTGTTTTTT. It translates to CASSPRTSGGTFNTGELFF. The chain couples TRBV14 to TRBJ2-2; TRBD2 agrees at 13 bases. Trimming took 4 bases from V and 2 from J; bases not matched to a gene: 10. This CDR3 region has 19 residues. From germline, CDR1 is SGHDN and CDR2 FVKESK.

This clonotype appeared many times. V gene TRBV7-9 combines with J gene TRBJ2-3, with 11 bases lining up with TRBD2. The CDR3 is 19 amino acids. Trimming removed 4 bases from V and 0 bases from J; junction bases left unmatched: 12. Looked up from germline, CDR1 is SEHNR and CDR2 is FQNEAQ (reference sequence). In nucleotides, the CDR3 is TGTGCCAGCAGCTCCCGGGTAGCGGGAGGGCCGAGAAGCACAGATACGCAGTATTTT. Translation: CASSSRVAGGPRSTDTQYF.

This clonotype has a count of ten or more. The rearrangement uses TRBV7-2 and TRBJ2-2, with D possibly being TRBD1 (5 bases). The ends were cut back, 4 bases at V and 6 bases at J, with 9 bases in the middle. CDR1 SGHTA and CDR2 FQGNSA come from the germline V gene. CDR3 length: 13 amino acids. CDR3 residues: CASSSRQSGELFF. In DNA form, the CDR3 reads TGTGCCAGCAGCTCAAGACAGTCCGGGGAGCTGTTTTTT.

A few counts support this clonotype. The chain uses TRBV10-3 and TRBJ2-2; D is uncertain. Germline CDR1 reads ENHRY; CDR2 reads SYGVKD. This CDR3 spans 14 amino acids. Between the trimmed V and J ends, which lost 0 bases and 7 bases, there was a span of 9 bases. The CDR3 coding sequence is TGTGCCATCAGTGAGTCTATAGGCAGCGGGGAGCTGTTTTTT. It is translated as CAISESIGSGELFF.

The chain joins TRBV6-2 or TRBV6-3 to TRBJ2-7; D may be TRBD1 or TRBD2 (5 bases each). The CDR3 consists of 14 residues. Between the trimmed V and J ends, which lost 4 bases and 2 bases, there was a span of 12 bases. CDR1 and CDR2 from the germline V gene are MNHEY and SVGEGT. The CDR3 sequence is CASSWDVFTYEQYF. The CDR3 DNA sequence: TGTGCCAGCAGTTGGGACGTATTTACCTACGAGCAGTACTTC.